The sequence of this T cell receptor beta chain was determined in a study of cytomegalovirus exposure and HLA in healthy donors. The CDR3 extends over 15 amino acids. V lost 6 bases, J lost 4 bases, and 9 bases stayed unmatched. Germline V gives CDR1 LGHNA, CDR2 YNFKEQ. PCR used 60 Vbeta primers and 13 Jbeta primers. Generated by immunoSEQ multiplex PCR, the TCRdb table keeps only in-frame clones and is missing some. The sample yields about 230,000 clones, over 70% seen once. The sample taken for sequencing was PBMCs. The clonotype was recovered from a woman in her fifties or sixties in good health and CMV-seropositive. This chain links TRBV4-2 with TRBJ2-7; 10 positions agree with TRBD1. The CDR3 sequence is CASRRGTGDGYEQYF. The DNA of the CDR3 is TGTGCCAGCAGAAGAGGGACAGGGGACGGGTACGAGCAGTACTTC.